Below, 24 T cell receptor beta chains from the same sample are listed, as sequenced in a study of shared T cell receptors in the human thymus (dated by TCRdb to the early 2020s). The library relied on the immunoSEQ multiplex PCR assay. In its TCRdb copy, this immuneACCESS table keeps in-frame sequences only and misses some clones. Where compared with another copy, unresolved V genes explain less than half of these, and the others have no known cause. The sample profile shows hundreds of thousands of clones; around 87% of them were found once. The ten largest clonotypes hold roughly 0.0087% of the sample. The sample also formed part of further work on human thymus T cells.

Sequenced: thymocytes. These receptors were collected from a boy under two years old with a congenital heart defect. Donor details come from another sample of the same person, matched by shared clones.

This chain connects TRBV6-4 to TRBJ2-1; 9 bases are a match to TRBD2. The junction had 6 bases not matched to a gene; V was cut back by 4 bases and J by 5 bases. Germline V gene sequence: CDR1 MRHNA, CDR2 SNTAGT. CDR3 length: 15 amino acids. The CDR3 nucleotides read TGTGCCAGCAGTGTAGGGCGACTAGCGGACAATGAGCAGTTCTTC. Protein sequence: CASSVGRLADNEQFF.

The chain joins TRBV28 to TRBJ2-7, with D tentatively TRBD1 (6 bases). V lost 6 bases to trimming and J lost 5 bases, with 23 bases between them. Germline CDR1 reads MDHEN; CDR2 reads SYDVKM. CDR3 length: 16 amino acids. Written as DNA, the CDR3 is TGTGCCAGCAGAACCACAAGACTGACAGGTCGCGACGAGCAGTACTTC. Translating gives CASRTTRLTGRDEQYF.

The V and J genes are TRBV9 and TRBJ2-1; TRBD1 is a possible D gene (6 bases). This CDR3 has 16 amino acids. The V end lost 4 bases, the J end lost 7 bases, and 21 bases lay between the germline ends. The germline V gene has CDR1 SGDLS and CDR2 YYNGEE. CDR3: CASSSRTAGLENEQFF. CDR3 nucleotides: TGTGCCAGCAGCTCCCGGACAGCAGGACTCGAAAATGAGCAGTTCTTC. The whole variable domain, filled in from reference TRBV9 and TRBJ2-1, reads DSGVTQTPKHLITATGQRVTLRCSPRSGDLSVYWYQQSLDQGLQFLIQYYNGEERAKGNILERFSAQQFPDLHSELNLSSLELGDSALYFCASSSRTAGLENEQFFGPGTRLTVL.

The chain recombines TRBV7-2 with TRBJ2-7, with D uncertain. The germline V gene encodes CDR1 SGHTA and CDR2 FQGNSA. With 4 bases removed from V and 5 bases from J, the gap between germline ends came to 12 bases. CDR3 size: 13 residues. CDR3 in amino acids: CASSSRSGDEQYF. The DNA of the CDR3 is TGTGCCAGCAGCTCCCGGAGTGGCGACGAGCAGTACTTC.

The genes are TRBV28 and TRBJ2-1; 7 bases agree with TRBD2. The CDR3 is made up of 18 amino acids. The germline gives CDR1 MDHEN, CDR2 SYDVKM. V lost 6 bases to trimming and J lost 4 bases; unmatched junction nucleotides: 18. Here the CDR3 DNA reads TGTGCCAGCAGACGAATGACTAGCATGTTTCCACCTTACAATGAGCAGTTCTTC. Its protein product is CASRRMTSMFPPYNEQFF.

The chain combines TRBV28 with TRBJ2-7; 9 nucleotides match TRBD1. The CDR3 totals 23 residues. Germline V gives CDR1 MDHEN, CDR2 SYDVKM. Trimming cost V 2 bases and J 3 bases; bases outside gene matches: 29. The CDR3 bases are TGTGCCAGCAGTTTAAGAGCTCCCTTCCCGGGACAGGGCAAATTAGGTGGCCTCTACGAGCAGTACTTC. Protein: CASSLRAPFPGQGKLGGLYEQYF.

In DNA form, the CDR3 reads TGTGCCAGCGCGGGGACAGGCAGGCAGTATTTT. Translation gives CASAGTGRQYF. The chain joins TRBV6-5 to TRBJ2-3, with TRBD1 matching over 8 bases. V was pared by 8 bases and J by 11 bases, with 6 bases of the junction left unmatched. CDR1 is MNHEY and CDR2 is SVGAGI in the germline V gene. CDR3 length: 11 amino acids.

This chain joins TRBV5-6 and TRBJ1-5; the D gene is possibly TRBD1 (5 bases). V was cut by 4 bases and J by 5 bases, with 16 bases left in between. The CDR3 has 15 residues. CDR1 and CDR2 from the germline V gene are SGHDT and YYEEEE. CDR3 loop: CASSGGTGSDQPQHF. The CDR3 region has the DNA TGTGCCAGCAGCGGGGGGACCGGCTCCGATCAGCCCCAGCATTTT. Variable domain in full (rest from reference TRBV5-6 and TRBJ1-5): DAGVTQSPTHLIKTRGQQVTLRCSPKSGHDTVSWYQQALGQGPQFIFQYYEEEERQRGNFPDRFSGHQFPNYSSELNVNALLLGDSALYLCASSGGTGSDQPQHFGDGTRLSIL.

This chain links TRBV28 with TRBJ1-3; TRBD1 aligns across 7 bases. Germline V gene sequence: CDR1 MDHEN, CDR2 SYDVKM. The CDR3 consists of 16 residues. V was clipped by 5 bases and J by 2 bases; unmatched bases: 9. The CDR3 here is CASSPPRDRTGNTIYF. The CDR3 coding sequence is TGTGCCAGCAGTCCCCCCCGGGACAGAACTGGAAACACCATATATTTT.

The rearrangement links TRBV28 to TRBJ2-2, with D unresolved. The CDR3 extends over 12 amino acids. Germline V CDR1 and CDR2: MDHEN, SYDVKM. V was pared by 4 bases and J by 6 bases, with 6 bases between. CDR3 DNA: TGTGCCAGCAGTTCTCCTCCCGGGGAGCTGTTTTTT. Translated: CASSSPPGELFF.

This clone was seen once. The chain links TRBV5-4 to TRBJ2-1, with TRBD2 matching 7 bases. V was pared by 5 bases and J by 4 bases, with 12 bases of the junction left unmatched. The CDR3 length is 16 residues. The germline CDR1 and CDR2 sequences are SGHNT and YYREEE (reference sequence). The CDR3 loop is CASRLGRGAGYNEQFF. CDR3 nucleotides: TGTGCCAGCAGACTGGGTAGGGGAGCGGGGTACAATGAGCAGTTCTTC.

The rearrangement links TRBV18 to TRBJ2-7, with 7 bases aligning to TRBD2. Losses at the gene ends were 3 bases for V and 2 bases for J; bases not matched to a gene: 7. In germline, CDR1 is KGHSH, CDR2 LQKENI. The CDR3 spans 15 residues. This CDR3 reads CASSPNGGMTYEQYF. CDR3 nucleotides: TGTGCCAGCTCACCTAACGGGGGGATGACCTACGAGCAGTACTTC.

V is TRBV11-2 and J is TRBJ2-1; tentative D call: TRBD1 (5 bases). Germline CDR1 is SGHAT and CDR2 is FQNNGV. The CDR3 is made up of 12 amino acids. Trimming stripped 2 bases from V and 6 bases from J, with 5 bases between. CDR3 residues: CASSLTGNEQFF. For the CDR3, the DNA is TGTGCCAGCAGCTTAACAGGCAATGAGCAGTTCTTC.

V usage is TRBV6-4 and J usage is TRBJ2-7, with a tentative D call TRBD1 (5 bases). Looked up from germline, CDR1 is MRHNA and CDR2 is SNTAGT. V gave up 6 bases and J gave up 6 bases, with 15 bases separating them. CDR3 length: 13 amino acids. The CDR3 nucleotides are TGTGCCAGCAGGGCGACAGACCTTTCCGAGCAGTACTTC. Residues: CASRATDLSEQYF.

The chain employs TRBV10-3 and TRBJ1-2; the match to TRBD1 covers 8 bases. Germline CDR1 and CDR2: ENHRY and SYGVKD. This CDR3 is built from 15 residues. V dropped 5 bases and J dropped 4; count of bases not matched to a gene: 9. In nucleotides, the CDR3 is TGTGCCATCAGTAACCCCACAGGGGGTCTCTATGGCTACACCTTC. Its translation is CAISNPTGGLYGYTF.

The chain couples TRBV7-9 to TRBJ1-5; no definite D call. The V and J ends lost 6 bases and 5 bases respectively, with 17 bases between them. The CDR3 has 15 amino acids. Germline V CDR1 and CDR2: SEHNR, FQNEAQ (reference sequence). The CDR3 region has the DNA TGTGCCAGCAGTATGCGAGTTAAGAGGGATCAGCCCCAGCATTTT. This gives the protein CASSMRVKRDQPQHF.

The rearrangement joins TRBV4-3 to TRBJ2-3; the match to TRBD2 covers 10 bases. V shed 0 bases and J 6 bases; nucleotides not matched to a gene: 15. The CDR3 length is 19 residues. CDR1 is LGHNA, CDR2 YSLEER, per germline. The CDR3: CASSQDFVAGGTGLDTQYF. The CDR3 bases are TGCGCCAGCAGCCAAGATTTTGTAGCGGGAGGTACCGGGCTCGATACGCAGTATTTT.

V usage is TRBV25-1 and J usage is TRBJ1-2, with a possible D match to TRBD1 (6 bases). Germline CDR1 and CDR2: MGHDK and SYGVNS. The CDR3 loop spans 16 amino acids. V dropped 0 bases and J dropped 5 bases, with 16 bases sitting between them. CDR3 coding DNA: TGTGCCAGCAGTGAATATCCCCAGGGGCGCGAGTATGGCTACACCTTC. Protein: CASSEYPQGREYGYTF.

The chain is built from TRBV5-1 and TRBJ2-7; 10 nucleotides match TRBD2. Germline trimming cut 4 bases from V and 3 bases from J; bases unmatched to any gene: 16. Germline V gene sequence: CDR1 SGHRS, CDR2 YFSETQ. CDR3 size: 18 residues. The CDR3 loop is CASSLPISGRPPHYEQYF. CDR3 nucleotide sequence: TGCGCCAGCAGCCTACCAATTAGCGGGAGGCCTCCTCACTACGAGCAGTACTTC.

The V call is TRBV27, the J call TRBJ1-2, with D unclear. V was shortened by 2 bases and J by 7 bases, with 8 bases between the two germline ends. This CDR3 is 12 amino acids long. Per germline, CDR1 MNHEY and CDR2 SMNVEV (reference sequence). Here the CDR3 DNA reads TGTGCCAGCAGTTTACGGGGTACTGGCTACACCTTC. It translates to CASSLRGTGYTF.

Here the CDR3 reads CASSPPVAGGADTQYF. CDR3 in DNA: TGTGCCAGCTCACCACCGGTAGCAGGGGGCGCGGATACGCAGTATTTT. V usage is TRBV18 and J usage is TRBJ2-3, with 8 bases that match TRBD1. From germline, CDR1 is KGHSH and CDR2 LQKENI. Unmatched junction bases numbered 8, after V lost 0 bases and J lost 6 bases. The CDR3 runs 16 residues.

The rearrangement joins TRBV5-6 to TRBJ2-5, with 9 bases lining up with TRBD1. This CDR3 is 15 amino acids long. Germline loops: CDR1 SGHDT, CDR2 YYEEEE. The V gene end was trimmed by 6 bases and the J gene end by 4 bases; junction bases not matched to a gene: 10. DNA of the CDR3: TGTGCCAGCACGCACTACACAGGGGGCCGAGAGACCCAGTACTTC. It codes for CASTHYTGGRETQYF.

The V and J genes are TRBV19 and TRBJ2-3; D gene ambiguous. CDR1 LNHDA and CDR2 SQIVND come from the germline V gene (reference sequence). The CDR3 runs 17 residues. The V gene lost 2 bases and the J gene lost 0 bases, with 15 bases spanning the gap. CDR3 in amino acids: CASSIKTEPYSTDTQYF. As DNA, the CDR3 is TGTGCCAGTAGTATAAAAACCGAACCCTATAGCACAGATACGCAGTATTTT.

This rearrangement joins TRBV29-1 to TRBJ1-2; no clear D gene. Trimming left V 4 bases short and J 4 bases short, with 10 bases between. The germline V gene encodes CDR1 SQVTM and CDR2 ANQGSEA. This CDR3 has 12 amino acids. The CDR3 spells CSVVTRFYGYTF. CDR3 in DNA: TGCAGCGTTGTAACCCGGTTCTATGGCTACACCTTC.